The 19 T cell receptor beta chains below come from one sample, sequenced in a study of molecular identifiers for immune sequencing clone quantification (dated by TCRdb to the late 2010s). The library was produced with PCR. Sequencing was carried out with a NextSeq 500. TCRdb itself trimmed the public reads at Q25 with fastp, ran MiXCR and retained productive beta chains. Each entry is one CDR3 protein sequence, shown with its most common DNA and genes. For this sample there are a few hundred thousand distinct CDR3 sequences; roughly 24% appear just once. Roughly 0.7% of the sample is taken by the ten largest. The sample comprised naive CD8+ T cells from blood, with Jurkat cell RNA spiked in. Taken with the paper, the label for cell subset or site translates to: FACS-sorted CD8+CD4-CCR7+CD45RA+ naive T cells. The receptors here all came from a human donor in good health. Some libraries in this study had Jurkat cell RNA spiked in.

The V call is TRBV4-3, the J call TRBJ2-1, with 11 bases identical to TRBD2. V was clipped by 5 bases and J by 7 bases; unmatched bases: 10. Per the germline V gene, CDR1 is LGHNA and CDR2 is YSLEER. The CDR3 contains 16 residues. CDR3 sequence reads: CASSSYSGRAGNEQFF. The CDR3 region has the DNA TGCGCCAGCAGCTCGTATAGCGGGAGGGCCGGTAATGAGCAGTTCTTC.

The table lists this clonotype with a few counts. The chain is built from TRBV4-1 and TRBJ2-7, with D possibly being TRBD2 (5 bases). V shed 0 bases and J shed 1 base, with 13 bases lying between them. The CDR3 is 16 amino acids. Germline CDR1 reads MGHRA; CDR2 reads YSYEKL. CDR3 DNA sequence: TGCGCCAGCAGCCAAGATCCGAGGGAAAAGTCCTACGAGCAGTACTTC. Translated: CASSQDPREKSYEQYF.

This chain links TRBV5-1 with TRBJ2-5; 8 positions match TRBD2. Germline CDR1 and CDR2: SGHRS and YFSETQ. V shed 0 bases and J 2 bases; nucleotides not matched to a gene: 3. There are 15 residues in the CDR3. Here the CDR3 reads CASSLEAGGQETQYF. CDR3 coding DNA: TGCGCCAGCAGCTTGGAGGCGGGGGGACAAGAGACCCAGTACTTC.

This clonotype was seen at least ten times. The V gene is TRBV7-9, the J gene TRBJ2-5, with D unclear. Between the trimmed V and J ends, which lost 3 bases and 3 bases, there was a span of 11 bases. The CDR3 loop spans 14 amino acids. Germline V gene lookup returns CDR1 SEHNR and CDR2 FQNEAQ (reference sequence). The CDR3, as DNA: TGTGCCAGCAGCTTCTCCTATGGAGAAGAGACCCAGTACTTC. Protein product: CASSFSYGEETQYF.

This clonotype came up many times. CDR3 bases: TGTGCCAGCAGCTTGGGGGTAGCTCAAGTCCTCCACTTT. Translated, it gives CASSLGVAQVLHF. The chain is built from TRBV7-2 and TRBJ1-6; TRBD1 is a possible D gene (5 bases). Germline V gene lookup returns CDR1 SGHTA and CDR2 FQGNSA. The CDR3 has 13 amino acids. Trimming shortened V by 3 bases and J by 15 bases, and 15 bases separated the two germline ends.

As concerns this clonotype: One junction end disagrees with the germline gene, perhaps due to a read error. The chain couples TRBV18 to TRBJ1-1, with 9 bases matching TRBD1. The V gene's germline CDR1 is KGHSH and CDR2 LQKENI. CDR3 length: 14 residues. The CDR3 protein is CASSRDRADTGAFF. The CDR3 DNA reads as TGTGCCAGCTCACGGGACAGGGCGGACACTGGAGCTTTCTTT.

The chain combines TRBV2 with TRBJ2-7, with a tentative D call TRBD2 (6 bases). Germline V gene lookup returns CDR1 SNHLY and CDR2 FYNNEI. This CDR3 is built from 12 residues. Trimming cost V 2 bases and J 5 bases, with 7 bases left between them. CDR3 sequence reads: CASSESGDEQYF. The CDR3 region has the DNA TGTGCCAGCAGTGAATCGGGGGACGAGCAGTACTTC.

Turning to this clonotype: Being one base from a much bigger clone, this may be a read error. The chain is built from TRBV4-1 and TRBJ1-5, with 8 bases matching TRBD1. The CDR3 length is 15 residues. The V and J ends lost 3 bases and 7 bases, in that order; junction bases with no gene match: 8. The germline CDR1 and CDR2 sequences are MGHRA and YSYEKL. This CDR3 is CASSQAARGRQPQHF. In nucleotides, the CDR3 is TGCGCCAGCAGCCAGGCTGCCAGGGGGCGGCAGCCCCAGCATTTT.

This clonotype has only one observation. The chain carries TRBV20-1 and TRBJ2-7; D is unresolved. Between the trimmed V and J ends, which lost 0 bases and 4 bases, there was a span of 16 bases. This CDR3 is built from 15 residues. The V gene's germline CDR1 is DFQATT and CDR2 SNEGSKA (reference sequence). For the CDR3, the DNA is TGCAGTGCTAGAGAAACGCCGGGCCCCCCATACGAGCAGTACTTC. Translation gives CSARETPGPPYEQYF.

This clonotype was counted many times. V is TRBV7-2 and J is TRBJ2-7, with TRBD2 matching over 9 bases. V lost 6 bases and J lost 2; bases outside the gene matches: 5. CDR1 is SGHTA and CDR2 is FQGNSA in the germline V gene. The CDR3 sequence is 14 residues long. CDR3 loop: CASRKTSGTYEQYF. CDR3 bases: TGTGCCAGCAGGAAGACTAGCGGAACCTACGAGCAGTACTTC.

In its sample, this clonotype was seen many times. The V call is TRBV19, the J call TRBJ2-2, with D uncertain. Trimming left V 5 bases short and J 0 bases short, with 7 bases between. Germline-derived CDR1 and CDR2 are LNHDA and SQIVND (reference sequence). There are 14 residues in the CDR3. CDR3 sequence reads: CASSPAANTGELFF. The CDR3 DNA reads as TGTGCCAGTAGTCCGGCAGCGAACACCGGGGAGCTGTTTTTT.

This clonotype was seen a handful of times. The chain combines TRBV12-3 or TRBV12-4 with TRBJ2-3; 10 bases are a match to TRBD2. The CDR3 totals 20 residues. Trimming at V came to 5 bases and at J to 5 bases, leaving 22 bases not matched to a gene. In DNA form, the CDR3 reads TGTGCCAGCAGTACTGGACAGTGGTCTAGCGGGGGAGACCCGGGAGATACGCAGTATTTT. It specifies CASSTGQWSSGGDPGDTQYF.

A word on this clonotype: Without the conserved terminal phenylalanine or tryptophan, this CDR3 likely stems from a read error. The chain recombines TRBV2 with TRBJ2-3; tentative D call: TRBD2 (5 bases). Deletions cut 8 bases from V and 0 bases from J, with 15 bases between. The V gene's germline CDR1 is SNHLY and CDR2 FYNNEI. The CDR3 covers 15 residues. CDR3 loop: CASPGVFPSTDTQYL. The CDR3 DNA reads TGTGCCAGCCCCGGGGTCTTTCCTAGCACAGATACGCAGTATCTT.

The genes are TRBV4-3 and TRBJ2-7; D not resolved. Germline loops: CDR1 LGHNA, CDR2 YSLEER. Trimming left V 0 bases short and J 0 bases short, with 12 bases between. The CDR3 extends over 16 amino acids. The CDR3 spells CASSQDGIGNSYEQYF. The CDR3 DNA reads TGCGCCAGCAGCCAAGATGGCATCGGCAACTCCTACGAGCAGTACTTC.

Of note for this clonotype: Being one base from a much bigger clone, this may be a read error. The chain couples TRBV6-1 to TRBJ1-1, with D uncertain. This CDR3 has 14 amino acids. Trimming stripped 3 bases from V and 2 bases from J, with 10 bases between. Germline CDR1 MNHNS, CDR2 SASEGT. CDR3 region: CASSEDSSNTEAFF. DNA for the CDR3: TGTGCCAGCAGTGAGGATTCGTCAAACACTGAAGCTTTCTTT.

This sequence joins TRBV29-1 and TRBJ1-4, with 7 bases identical to TRBD1. Trimming at V came to 5 bases and at J to 3 bases, leaving 3 bases not matched to a gene. The CDR3 has 13 amino acids. Germline V gives CDR1 SQVTM, CDR2 ANQGSEA. The DNA of the CDR3 is TGCAGCGTTATGGGACAGTCTAATGAAAAACTGTTTTTT. Protein sequence: CSVMGQSNEKLFF.

This clonotype came up many times. The rearrangement joins TRBV9 to TRBJ2-7, with 9 bases fitting TRBD1. V lost 0 bases to trimming and J lost 6 bases; unmatched junction nucleotides: 7. The CDR3 extends over 15 amino acids. Germline CDR1 and CDR2: SGDLS and YYNGEE. The CDR3 is CASSVGGTGFPEQYF. In DNA form, the CDR3 reads TGTGCCAGCAGCGTAGGCGGGACAGGGTTCCCCGAGCAGTACTTC.

The genes are TRBV27 and TRBJ1-1; tentative D call: TRBD1 (5 bases). The CDR3 extends over 15 amino acids. Trimming left V 4 bases short and J 5 bases short, with 17 bases between. Per the germline V gene, CDR1 is MNHEY and CDR2 is SMNVEV (reference sequence). This CDR3 is CASSYITGTETEAFF. The CDR3 DNA follows: TGTGCCAGCAGTTACATCACCGGGACTGAGACTGAAGCTTTCTTT.

V usage is TRBV27 and J usage is TRBJ2-7, with D possibly being TRBD2 (6 bases). CDR1 is MNHEY, CDR2 SMNVEV, per germline (reference sequence). Trimming removed 5 bases at V and 1 base at J, with 18 bases between. The CDR3 length is 16 residues. The CDR3 protein is CASSPSLGGFSYEQYF. CDR3 in DNA: TGTGCCAGCAGTCCAAGCCTCGGAGGGTTTTCCTACGAGCAGTACTTC.